This paragraph covers one T cell receptor (beta chain) sequence. The CDR3 is 24 residues long. Repertoires were generated with immunoSEQ multiplex PCR, while TCRdb's copy carries only in-frame clones and drops some. This repertoire shows 99,000 or so clones, approximately 76% found once; its top ten account for approximately 20%. The data are from a study of blood T cell repertoires in COVID-19. This rearrangement joins TRBV21-1 to TRBJ1-5; the DNA was not compared with TRBD1, the D call given in the table. TRBV21-1 is a known pseudogene. Sequencing was done on a sample of peripheral blood. This sequence originates from a woman between 65 and 79 years old with acute or convalescent COVID-19. As DNA, the CDR3 is TGTGCCAGCAGCAAAGCGAGGACGAAAGCGGGTAAAGATGGCACAGGGGGTGCTAATCAGCCCCAGCATTTT. Its protein is CASSKARTKAGKDGTGGANQPQHF.